These T cell receptor beta chains were read from a single sample in a study of cytomegalovirus exposure and HLA in healthy donors. The table came from immunoSEQ multiplex PCR; TCRdb's copy has only in-frame clones and leaves some out. The sample has about 140,000 clones, about 79% seen once; the top ten hold approximately 1.5%. What was sequenced was PBMCs. These receptors were collected from a woman aged 25 to 39 in good health and CMV-seronegative. Each CDR3 is given with its conserved first and last residue. D genes are given only for firm matches. A clone size is listed for some rows: how often the clone was seen (once, few, many), or a class if it is expanded.

v_gene	d_gene	abundance	j_gene	CDR3aa	CDR3nt
TRBV12-5	NA	NA	TRBJ1-5	CASGFQPGFREYSNQPQHF	TGTGCTAGTGGTTTCCAGCCGGGCTTCAGGGAATATAGCAATCAGCCCCAGCATTTT
TRBV29-1	NA	NA	TRBJ2-5	CSVEPLFQETQYF	TGCAGCGTTGAACCCCTGTTCCAAGAGACCCAGTACTTC
TRBV7-7	TRBD1	NA	TRBJ2-6	CASSPGTGVMGANVLTF	TGTGCCAGCAGCCCCGGGACAGGGGTGATGGGGGCCAACGTCCTGACTTTC
TRBV29-1	NA	NA	TRBJ1-1	CSVEGAGRNTEAFF	TGCAGCGTTGAAGGGGCGGGCAGAAACACTGAAGCTTTCTTT
TRBV4-3	NA	NA	TRBJ1-1	CASSQYAPGTEAFF	TGCGCCAGCAGCCAATATGCACCGGGTACTGAAGCTTTCTTT
TRBV7-2	NA	NA	TRBJ1-1	CASSLAGTMMNTEAFF	TGTGCCAGCAGCCTGGCGGGCACCATGATGAACACTGAAGCTTTCTTT
TRBV7-2	TRBD1	NA	TRBJ1-5	CASSPGQGINQPQHF	TGTGCCAGCAGCCCCGGACAGGGAATCAATCAGCCCCAGCATTTT
TRBV6-1	NA	NA	TRBJ1-1	CASSATRENTEAFF	TGTGCCAGCAGTGCCACGAGGGAGAACACTGAAGCTTTCTTT
TRBV6-6	TRBD2	NA	TRBJ2-5	CASSYGKRGEETQYF	TGTGCCAGCAGTTACGGGAAGCGGGGAGAAGAGACCCAGTACTTC
TRBV27	NA	NA	TRBJ2-7	CASSPHVGGRGYEQYF	TGTGCCAGCAGTCCCCACGTAGGCGGCCGAGGCTACGAGCAGTACTTC
TRBV6-1	TRBD2	NA	TRBJ2-1	CASSGWTSGVSSYNEQFF	TGTGCCAGCAGTGGGTGGACTAGCGGGGTTAGCTCCTACAATGAGCAGTTCTTC
TRBV27	TRBD1	few	TRBJ2-3	CASRNLQGATTDTQYF	TGTGCCAGCAGGAACCTACAGGGGGCGACCACAGATACGCAGTATTTT
TRBV4-2	TRBD2	NA	TRBJ2-1	CASSQDSGTRTEQFF	TGTGCCAGCAGCCAAGATAGTGGGACTAGGACCGAGCAGTTCTTC
TRBV5-4	NA	NA	TRBJ2-7	CASSLQGYYEQYF	TGTGCCAGCAGCTTGCAGGGTTACTACGAGCAGTACTTC
TRBV29-1	NA	NA	TRBJ1-1	CSVEDTSRGFMNTEAFF	TGCAGCGTTGAAGATACTTCCAGGGGTTTCATGAACACTGAAGCTTTCTTT
TRBV5-1	TRBD1	few	TRBJ2-2	CASSLRTGGLTGELFF	TGCGCCAGCAGCTTGAGGACAGGGGGCCTCACCGGGGAGCTGTTTTTT
TRBV27	NA	NA	TRBJ1-4	CASGQNPDRINEKLFF	TGTGCCAGCGGACAGAATCCGGACAGAATCAATGAAAAACTGTTTTTT
TRBV5-1	TRBD1	NA	TRBJ2-7	CASSHMTGDSYEQYF	TGCGCCAGCAGCCACATGACAGGGGACTCCTACGAGCAGTACTTC
TRBV7-2	NA	NA	TRBJ1-2	CASTVWGTNYGYTF	TGTGCCAGCACAGTTTGGGGCACGAACTATGGCTACACCTTC
TRBV10-1	TRBD1	NA	TRBJ1-1	CASSGQGGTEAFF	TGCGCCAGCAGCGGACAGGGTGGCACTGAAGCTTTCTTT